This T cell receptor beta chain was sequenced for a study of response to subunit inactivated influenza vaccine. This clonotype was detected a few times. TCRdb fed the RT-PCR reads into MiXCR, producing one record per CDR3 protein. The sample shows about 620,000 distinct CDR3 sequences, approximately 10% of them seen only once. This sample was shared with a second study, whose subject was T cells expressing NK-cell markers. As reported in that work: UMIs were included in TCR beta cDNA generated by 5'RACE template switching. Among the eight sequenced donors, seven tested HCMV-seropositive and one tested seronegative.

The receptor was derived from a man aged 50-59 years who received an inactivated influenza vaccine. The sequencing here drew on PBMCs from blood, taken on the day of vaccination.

The CDR3 is CASSQTSGGLTKSYNEQFF. CDR3 sequence (DNA): TGTGCCAGCAGCCAGACTAGCGGGGGACTAACGAAATCCTACAATGAGCAGTTCTTC. The rearrangement uses TRBV11-1 and TRBJ2-1; TRBD2 agrees at 12 bases. With V trimmed by 5 bases and J by 1 base, 12 bases remained unmatched. Germline V gene sequence: CDR1 SGHAT, CDR2 FQDESV (reference sequence). The CDR3 extends over 19 amino acids.